This T cell receptor (beta chain) was profiled in a study of read filtering for tumor transcriptome and immune sequencing. Study observations and caveats: About 81.9% of IR-seq clonotypes had one read, totaling 3% to 4% of reads; RNA-seq: 74.6% and 44.6%.

V was cut by 5 bases and J by 3 bases, with 10 bases left in between. CDR1 is SEHNR and CDR2 is FQNEAQ in the germline V gene (reference sequence). The CDR3 length is 13 residues. Molecular barcoded adaptors covering alpha/delta and beta/gamma chains were used on roughly 400 ng RNA. TCRdb itself ran the reads through MiXCR, one entry per CDR3 protein. The sample has about 35,000 distinct CDR3 sequences, about 13% seen once; the top ten hold less than 9%. Ten or more counts support this clonotype. Its antigen remains unknown. Sampling of bone marrow took place during active disease in every patient. The specimen sequenced was a population of CD138-negative cells sorted from bone marrow. The chain combines TRBV7-9 with TRBJ1-1, with D uncertain. This receptor was identified in a donor at least 40 years old with multiple myeloma. CDR3 DNA sequence: TGTGCCAGCAGCCTTACAATGGACACTGAAGCTTTCTTT. Translation: CASSLTMDTEAFF.